This entry features one TCR beta chain sequence. The CDR3 has 17 amino acids. Germline CDR1 reads LGHNA; CDR2 reads YNFKEQ. The trim removed 0 bases at V and 4 bases at J, leaving 5 bases unmatched. The data originate from a study of CD8+ T cells in alopecia areata. As the sequencing template, cDNA was produced by extracting RNA and reverse transcribing it. TCRdb's copy holds only in-frame clones and misses some; the assay was immunoSEQ multiplex PCR. The sample yields around 190,000 clones, about three fifths seen once. As for treatment: oral pan-JAK inhibitor, 5-10 mg twice daily. The input for sequencing was CD4+ T cells sorted from blood, taken at week 24, from a patient treated with tofacitinib. This sequence joins TRBV4-2 and TRBJ2-1; 11 bases line up with TRBD2. The TCR originated in a human donor with alopecia areata. This chain's CDR3 is CASSQDSGGGQYNEQFF. The CDR3 DNA is TGTGCCAGCAGCCAAGATAGCGGGGGGGGCCAGTACAATGAGCAGTTCTTC.